The 27 T cell receptor beta chains listed next were all sequenced from one sample in a study of cytomegalovirus exposure and HLA in healthy donors. Primers included in the PCR were 60 Vbeta and 13 Jbeta primers. Clones were sequenced by immunoSEQ multiplex PCR, and TCRdb holds only the in-frame ones, with some missing. The sample lists about 140,000 clones, 70% to 90% occurring once. The sequencing input was PBMCs. The receptors come from a woman between 40 and 50 years old in good health and CMV-seronegative.

The V gene is TRBV2, the J gene TRBJ2-3; 9 bases are shared with TRBD2. The germline V gene has CDR1 SNHLY and CDR2 FYNNEI. The CDR3 is 16 residues long. Germline trimming cut 8 bases from V and 8 bases from J; bases unmatched to any gene: 17. The CDR3 DNA reads TGTGCCAGCTTCCCTAATAGCGGGAGTTCACGGGTTACGCAGTATTTT. It specifies CASFPNSGSSRVTQYF. Filled out from reference TRBV2 and TRBJ2-3, the complete variable domain reads EPEVTQTPSHQVTQMGQEVILRCVPISNHLYFYWYRQILGQKVEFLVSFYNNEISEKSEIFDDQFSVERPDGSNFTLKIRSTKLEDSAMYFCASFPNSGSSRVTQYFGPGTRLTVL.

The chain couples TRBV4-3 to TRBJ2-1; 14 bases agree with TRBD2. J was trimmed by 2 bases and V by 1 base; bases with no gene match: 10. This CDR3 region has 20 residues. Germline V gives CDR1 LGHNA, CDR2 YSLEER. CDR3 in DNA: TGCGCCAGCAGCCAAGGCGTCGGGACTAGCGGGAGAGGCGCCTACAATGAGCAGTTCTTC. Amino acid sequence: CASSQGVGTSGRGAYNEQFF.

V usage is TRBV10-1 and J usage is TRBJ2-3, with D possibly being TRBD2 (5 bases). There are 14 residues in the CDR3. Germline CDR1 and CDR2: WNHNN and SYGVQD (reference sequence). Deletions cut 5 bases from V and 0 bases from J, with 9 bases between. Here the CDR3 DNA reads TGCGCCAGCAGTTCCGAGCGGAGCACAGATACGCAGTATTTT. Residues: CASSSERSTDTQYF.

The chain links TRBV2 to TRBJ1-2; possible D gene TRBD1, 5 bases. The germline V gene has CDR1 SNHLY and CDR2 FYNNEI. The CDR3 contains 14 residues. V dropped 2 bases and J dropped 8 bases, with 15 bases sitting between them. The CDR3 DNA reads TGTGCCAGCAGTGAAACCCAGGGCGGTGGAGGCTACACCTTC. The encoded protein is CASSETQGGGGYTF.

This clone was detected only a few times. Other DNA variants within this sample encode the same CDR3. This chain connects TRBV19 to TRBJ2-2; weak D call: TRBD1 (6 bases). The CDR3 has 13 amino acids. Germline-derived CDR1 and CDR2 are LNHDA and SQIVND (reference sequence). V lost 5 bases and J 2 bases, leaving 6 bases between the germline ends. In DNA form, the CDR3 reads TGTGCCAGTAGTGGGGGCAACACCGGGGAGCTGTTTTTT. Its translation is CASSGGNTGELFF.

The rearrangement uses TRBV2 and TRBJ1-2; D not resolved. The length of the CDR3 is 15 residues. V lost 1 base and J 0 bases, leaving 9 bases between the germline ends. The germline gives CDR1 SNHLY, CDR2 FYNNEI. CDR3 coding DNA: TGTGCCAGCAGTGAAGAGCCGATAGCTAACTATGGCTACACCTTC. As protein: CASSEEPIANYGYTF.

The V and J genes are TRBV5-8 and TRBJ2-1, with 9 bases aligning to TRBD2. After removal of 3 bases from V and 1 base from J, the junction contained 5 bases not matched to a gene. The CDR3 extends over 16 amino acids. The germline CDR1 and CDR2 sequences are SGHTS and YDEGEE. CDR3 protein: CASSSISGGSYNEQFF. CDR3 bases: TGTGCCAGCAGCTCTATTAGCGGGGGTTCCTACAATGAGCAGTTCTTC.

The chain recombines TRBV11-2 with TRBJ2-7; maybe TRBD1 (6 bases). Looked up from germline, CDR1 is SGHAT and CDR2 is FQNNGV. Trimming cost V 1 base and J 2 bases, with 12 bases left between them. The CDR3 is 15 residues long. This CDR3 reads CASSLVQGLPYEQYF. The CDR3 DNA reads TGTGCCAGCAGCTTAGTACAGGGTCTACCCTACGAGCAGTACTTC. The whole variable domain, filled in from reference TRBV11-2 and TRBJ2-7, reads EAGVAQSPRYKIIEKRQSVAFWCNPISGHATLYWYQQILGQGPKLLIQFQNNGVVDDSQLPKDRFSAERLKGVDSTLKIQPAKLEDSAVYLCASSLVQGLPYEQYFGPGTRLTVT.

The chain joins TRBV6-5 to TRBJ2-7, with TRBD2 matching 8 bases. The CDR3 covers 13 residues. The germline CDR1 and CDR2 sequences are MNHEY and SVGAGI. The V segment lost 6 bases and the J segment 3 bases; nucleotides outside the gene matches: 4. The CDR3 loop is CASSAREGYEQYF. The CDR3 DNA reads TGTGCCAGCAGCGCTCGGGAGGGCTACGAGCAGTACTTC.

This sequence joins TRBV9 and TRBJ1-2; tentatively, D is TRBD1 (6 bases). V dropped 7 bases and J dropped 4 bases, with 23 bases sitting between them. Per germline, CDR1 SGDLS and CDR2 YYNGEE. This CDR3 region has 16 residues. CDR3 coding DNA: TGTGCCAGCGGTAGGGGGGCGGGGGCAGGGAGCTATGGCTACACCTTC. It is translated as CASGRGAGAGSYGYTF.

The sample holds one count of this clone. The chain uses TRBV7-9 and TRBJ1-6; D possibly corresponds to TRBD1 (5 bases). Trimming pared 2 bases from V and 6 bases from J, leaving 11 bases between. Looked up from germline, CDR1 is SEHNR and CDR2 is FQNEAQ (reference sequence). This CDR3 comprises 15 residues. CDR3 DNA: TGTGCCAGCAGCTTACTCAAGCAGGGTAATTCACCCCTCCACTTT. This codes for CASSLLKQGNSPLHF.

The rearrangement links TRBV4-1 to TRBJ2-3; D gene unclear. Trimming pared 1 base from V and 2 bases from J, leaving 16 bases between. Germline loops: CDR1 MGHRA, CDR2 YSYEKL. This CDR3 contains 17 residues. CDR3 nucleotide sequence: TGCGCCAGCAGCCAAGTCTCGTCGCGGTCTTCCACAGATACGCAGTATTTT. Translating gives CASSQVSSRSSTDTQYF.

The V and J genes are TRBV29-1 and TRBJ2-1; the D is unclear. The CDR3 consists of 13 residues. V lost 2 bases to trimming and J lost 0 bases, with 5 bases between them. The germline CDR1 and CDR2 sequences are SQVTM and ANQGSEA. As DNA, the CDR3 is TGCAGCGTTGAACTTCGCTCCTACAATGAGCAGTTCTTC. This sequence encodes CSVELRSYNEQFF.

This chain connects TRBV6-5 to TRBJ1-5; unclear D gene. The germline V gene has CDR1 MNHEY and CDR2 SVGAGI. This CDR3 spans 16 amino acids. V shed 0 bases and J shed 3 bases, with 12 bases lying between them. The CDR3 sequence: CASSYSSRPPNQPQHF. CDR3 bases: TGTGCCAGCAGTTACTCTTCCAGGCCCCCCAATCAGCCCCAGCATTTT.

This chain links TRBV5-1 with TRBJ2-1, with 14 nucleotides matching TRBD2. The CDR3 has 19 residues. CDR1 is SGHRS and CDR2 is YFSETQ in the germline V gene. Trimming took 7 bases from V and 8 from J; bases not matched to a gene: 20. The CDR3 is CASAAGTSGSSYLRYEQFF. CDR3 in DNA: TGCGCCAGCGCCGCGGGGACTAGCGGGAGTTCGTACCTCCGGTATGAGCAGTTCTTC.

The chain uses TRBV4-1 and TRBJ2-5, with TRBD1 matching 8 bases. The tail of the sequence fits TRBJ2-7 better, so the J call may be wrong. The CDR3 covers 15 residues. CDR1 and CDR2 (germline): MGHRA, YSYEKL. The CDR3 sequence: CASSLWTGQSYEQYF. The CDR3 DNA is TGCGCCAGCAGCCTGTGGACAGGGCAATCCTACGAGCAGTACTTC.

This chain connects TRBV6-5 to TRBJ1-2, with a weak D call TRBD1 (5 bases). The germline CDR1 and CDR2 sequences are MNHEY and SVGAGI. V lost 6 bases and J lost 6, with 11 bases in between. The CDR3 is 12 amino acids. CDR3 coding DNA: TGTGCCAGCAGCCCTCAGGGTGATGGCTACACCTTC. Its translation is CASSPQGDGYTF.

The rearrangement links TRBV11-2 to TRBJ2-7; 8 bases fit TRBD1. CDR1 is SGHAT and CDR2 is FQNNGV in the germline V gene. The junction had 2 bases not matched to a gene; V was cut back by 3 bases and J by 4 bases. CDR3 length: 13 amino acids. In DNA, the CDR3 is TGTGCCAGCAGCTTTGGACAGGGTTACGAGCAGTACTTC. Translated, it gives CASSFGQGYEQYF.

Written as DNA, the CDR3 is TGTGCCAGCATCTTCCAGGGGAATATAGGCAACGTCCTGACTTTC. Translated: CASIFQGNIGNVLTF. The chain employs TRBV2 and TRBJ2-6; a weak D match, TRBD1 (6 bases). V was shortened by 7 bases and J by 9 bases, with 19 bases between the two germline ends. Germline CDR1 is SNHLY and CDR2 is FYNNEI. The CDR3 runs to 15 residues.

The chain recombines TRBV28 with TRBJ2-7, with 10 nucleotides matching TRBD2. Germline assignment: CDR1 MDHEN and CDR2 SYDVKM. The length of the CDR3 is 16 residues. CDR3 DNA: TGTCAAACCGGCCCCGCAGGGGCTAGCGGGAGCTACGAGCAGTACTTC. Amino acids: CQTGPAGASGSYEQYF.

V and J are TRBV6-6 and TRBJ1-2, with TRBD1 as a possible D gene (5 bases). Germline loops: CDR1 MNHNY, CDR2 SVGAGI (reference sequence). The V end was cut by 6 bases, the J end by 6 bases, with 17 bases between. The CDR3 extends over 14 amino acids. CDR3 sequence reads: CASRRASQGNGYTF. CDR3 sequence (DNA): TGTGCCAGCAGGCGCGCCTCCCAGGGTAATGGCTACACCTTC.

This chain links TRBV7-2 with TRBJ2-7; maybe TRBD2 (5 bases). The germline V and J ends were trimmed by 2 bases and 2 bases, with 13 bases remaining between them. Germline assignment: CDR1 SGHTA and CDR2 FQGNSA. The length of the CDR3 is 15 residues. CDR3 sequence: CASSLWSSSTYEQYF. The CDR3 DNA reads as TGTGCCAGCAGCTTATGGTCTAGCAGTACCTACGAGCAGTACTTC.

J is TRBJ1-1 and V is TRBV18; TRBD1 matches at 8 bases. Germline CDR1 and CDR2: KGHSH and LQKENI. V was pared by 6 bases and J by 4 bases, with 16 bases of the junction left unmatched. The CDR3 runs to 17 residues. DNA of the CDR3: TGTGCCAGCTCGACTAACGACAGGGGTTTTGTAAGCACTGAAGCTTTCTTT. Translated: CASSTNDRGFVSTEAFF.

The chain joins TRBV7-9 to TRBJ1-1; unclear D gene. Germline V CDR1 and CDR2: SEHNR, FQNEAQ (reference sequence). V lost 1 base and J 4 bases, leaving 10 bases between the germline ends. The CDR3 length is 14 residues. DNA of the CDR3: TGTGCCAGCAGCTTAGAGGAGCAAACCACTGAAGCTTTCTTT. Its protein is CASSLEEQTTEAFF.

The rearrangement links TRBV5-1 to TRBJ2-3; 11 bases match TRBD2. Germline CDR1 is SGHRS and CDR2 is YFSETQ. Unmatched junction bases numbered 2, after V lost 2 bases and J lost 0 bases. The CDR3 is made up of 16 amino acids. CDR3 nucleotides: TGCGCCAGCAGCTTTAGACTAGCGGGGAGCACAGATACGCAGTATTTT. Its protein is CASSFRLAGSTDTQYF.

The gene calls are TRBV19 and TRBJ2-7, with D possibly being TRBD2 (6 bases). This CDR3 is built from 18 residues. Germline V lookup: CDR1 LNHDA, CDR2 SQIVND (reference sequence). The V end was cut by 7 bases, the J end by 0 bases, with 25 bases between. The CDR3 sequence: CASMGPGRGGLSSYEQYF. For the CDR3, the DNA is TGTGCCAGTATGGGTCCCGGGCGGGGCGGACTAAGCTCCTACGAGCAGTACTTC.

V usage is TRBV13 and J usage is TRBJ2-2, with 10 bases matching TRBD2. Germline values: CDR1 PRHDT, CDR2 FYEKMQ (reference sequence). V was clipped by 6 bases and J by 3 bases; unmatched bases: 7. The CDR3 has 16 residues. The CDR3 reads CASSSASGGYTGELFF. CDR3 coding DNA: TGTGCCAGCAGTTCCGCTAGCGGGGGATACACCGGGGAGCTGTTTTTT.